The clone carrying this TCR beta chain was observed a few times. Antigen specificity is unknown. The entry originates in a study of blood T cells in healthy people across ages. Every donor contributed around 10 milliliters of peripheral blood by blood draw. Total RNA was extracted at no less than 5.5 micrograms per sample. A J-beta primer mix and a sample-barcoded 5' primer were used in a second PCR of roughly 6 to 11 cycles. MiXCR, run by TCRdb on the 5' RACE reads, gives a single entry per CDR3 protein. Of some 920,000 distinct CDR3 sequences in the sample, about 53% were seen once. The length of the CDR3 is 14 residues. With 6 bases removed from V and 1 base from J, the gap between germline ends came to 11 bases. General study findings and limits: Per million T cells, the diversity of TCR beta decreased roughly linearly as age advanced.

The V gene is TRBV12-3 or TRBV12-4, the J gene TRBJ2-3, with no clear D. The sample comprised blood. This sequence originates from a woman aged 55-75 years in good health. CDR3: CASSPPLRTDTQYF. Here the CDR3 DNA reads TGTGCCAGCAGCCCTCCCCTCCGCACAGATACGCAGTATTTT.